Following are 8 T cell receptor beta chains from one sample sequenced in a study of blood T cell repertoires in COVID-19. The data were produced by immunoSEQ multiplex PCR, yet TCRdb's version contains in-frame clones alone and is incomplete. Here the sample spans almost 500,000 clones, approximately 90% being singletons. Sequenced: PBMCs or T cells enriched from blood (not recorded which). These receptors came from a woman aged 60-70 years who had recovered from COVID-19.

A note on this clone: The sample holds other DNA sequences that translate to the same CDR3. The chain combines TRBV7-2 with TRBJ1-1; the D is unclear. The V gene lost 1 base and the J gene lost 1 base, with 4 bases spanning the gap. The CDR3 contains 13 residues. Per the germline V gene, CDR1 is SGHTA and CDR2 is FQGNSA. DNA for the CDR3: TGTGCCAGCAGCTTAGGGAGGAACACTGAAGCTTTCTTT. This encodes CASSLGRNTEAFF. The whole variable domain, remainder taken from reference TRBV7-2 and TRBJ1-1, is GAGVSQSPSNKVTEKGKDVELRCDPISGHTALYWYRQSLGQGLEFLIYFQGNSAPDKSGLPSDRFSAERTGGSVSTLTIQRTQQEDSAVYLCASSLGRNTEAFFGQGTRLTVV.

This clone showed up just a few times. This chain joins TRBV11-2 and TRBJ2-2; D is perhaps TRBD1 (6 bases). This CDR3 has 15 amino acids. CDR1 and CDR2 (germline): SGHAT, FQNNGV. V lost 5 bases and J 0 bases, leaving 10 bases between the germline ends. CDR3 nucleotide sequence: TGTGCCAGCAGCCTCCAGGGGTCGAACACCGGGGAGCTGTTTTTT. It translates to CASSLQGSNTGELFF.

The chain links TRBV9 to TRBJ2-1; 10 bases agree with TRBD2. The CDR3 totals 16 residues. V lost 4 bases to trimming and J lost 1 base; unmatched junction nucleotides: 5. Per the germline V gene, CDR1 is SGDLS and CDR2 is YYNGEE. The CDR3 nucleotides read TGTGCCAGCAGCACCCAGCGGGGGGGTTCCTACAATGAGCAGTTCTTC. Translation gives CASSTQRGGSYNEQFF.

V usage is TRBV18 and J usage is TRBJ2-3; tentative D call: TRBD1 (6 bases). In germline, CDR1 is KGHSH, CDR2 LQKENI. Trimming removed 1 base at V and 2 bases at J, with 13 bases between. CDR3 length equals 16 residues. CDR3 sequence (DNA): TGTGCCAGCTCACCACGGGCAGGGGTGTCCACAGATACGCAGTATTTT. Its protein product is CASSPRAGVSTDTQYF.

This chain connects TRBV9 to TRBJ2-7; perhaps TRBD1 as D (5 bases). Germline V gene lookup returns CDR1 SGDLS and CDR2 YYNGEE. The CDR3 loop spans 14 amino acids. Trimming took off 0 bases at V and 5 bases at J, with 12 bases between the two ends. In nucleotides, the CDR3 is TGTGCCAGCAGCGTAGTTCCCTCGACAGACGAGCAGTACTTC. Protein product: CASSVVPSTDEQYF.

V gene TRBV19 combines with J gene TRBJ2-4; D perhaps matches TRBD1 (6 bases). V gave up 6 bases and J gave up 1 base, with 22 bases separating them. Looked up from germline, CDR1 is LNHDA and CDR2 is SQIVND (reference sequence). This CDR3 region has 18 residues. In nucleotides, the CDR3 is TGTGCCAGTAGCCCCGTCGGGGCCTTGAGGGGGGCCAAAAACATTCAGTACTTC. Translation gives CASSPVGALRGAKNIQYF.

The CDR3 coding sequence is TGCAGCCCATTTGGGGGGAATGAGCAGTTCTTC. Residues: CSPFGGNEQFF. V gene TRBV29-1 combines with J gene TRBJ2-1, with D possibly matching TRBD2 (6 bases). The CDR3 extends over 11 amino acids. V was pared by 8 bases and J by 7 bases, with 12 bases between. CDR1 and CDR2 from the germline V gene are SQVTM and ANQGSEA.

The CDR3 spells CASSSPGAGELFF. The CDR3 region has the DNA TGTGCCAGCAGCAGCCCAGGGGCCGGGGAGCTGTTTTTT. The rearrangement links TRBV21-1 to TRBJ2-2; the DNA was not compared with TRBD1, the D call given in the table. TRBV21-1 represents a pseudogene. The CDR3 covers 13 residues.